The entry below describes one TCR beta chain. Its specificity is unknown. V shed 6 bases and J 5 bases; nucleotides not matched to a gene: 9. The germline gives CDR1 SGHTA, CDR2 FQGNSA. CDR3 length: 16 amino acids. TCRdb re-called the reads through MiXCR, storing one row per CDR3 protein. This table holds 62,000 or so distinct CDR3 sequences, roughly a fifth found once. The sample comes from a study of T cell repertoires in cytomegalovirus infection. At the level of the study: Recently described HLA-C-restricted plus well-studied HLA-B-restricted CMV epitopes were used. Through public TCR beta signatures, both CMV infection and matching HLA type were indicated.

Overall study findings and caveats: Totalled public TCR beta family frequency picked out people who carried CMV plus the relevant HLA. HLA-C-restricted TCR beta clonotypes specific for CMV led the ex vivo response.

The TCR comes from a human donor in good health (CMV status not recorded). Some clones in this sample may be carry-over from other donors' samples. The specimen was CD8+ T cells from cultured PBMCs, collected from culture after CMV antigen stimulation. The chain uses TRBV7-2 and TRBJ2-2, with 10 bases lining up with TRBD2. CDR3 loop: CASSPPGLAETGELFF. The CDR3 DNA follows: TGTGCCAGCAGTCCGCCAGGACTAGCGGAAACCGGGGAGCTGTTTTTT.